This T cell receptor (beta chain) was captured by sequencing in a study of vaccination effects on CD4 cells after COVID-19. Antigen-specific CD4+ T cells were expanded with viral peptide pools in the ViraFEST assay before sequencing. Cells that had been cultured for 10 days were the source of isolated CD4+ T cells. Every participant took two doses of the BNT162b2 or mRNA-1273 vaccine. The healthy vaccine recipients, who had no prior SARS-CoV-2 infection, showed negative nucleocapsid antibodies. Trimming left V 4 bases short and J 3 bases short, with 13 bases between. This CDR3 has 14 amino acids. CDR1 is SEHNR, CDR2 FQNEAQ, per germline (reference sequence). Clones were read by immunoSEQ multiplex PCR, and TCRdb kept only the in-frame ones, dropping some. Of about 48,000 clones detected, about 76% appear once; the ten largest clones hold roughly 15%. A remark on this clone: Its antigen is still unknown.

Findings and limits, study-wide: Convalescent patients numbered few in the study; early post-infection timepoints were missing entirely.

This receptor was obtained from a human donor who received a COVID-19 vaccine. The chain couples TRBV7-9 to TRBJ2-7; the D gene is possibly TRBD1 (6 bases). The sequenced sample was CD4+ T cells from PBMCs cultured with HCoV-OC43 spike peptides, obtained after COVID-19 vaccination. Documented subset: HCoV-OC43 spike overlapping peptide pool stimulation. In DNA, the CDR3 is TGTGCCAGCAGCTCTTGGGACACCGACTACGAGCAGTACTTC. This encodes CASSSWDTDYEQYF.